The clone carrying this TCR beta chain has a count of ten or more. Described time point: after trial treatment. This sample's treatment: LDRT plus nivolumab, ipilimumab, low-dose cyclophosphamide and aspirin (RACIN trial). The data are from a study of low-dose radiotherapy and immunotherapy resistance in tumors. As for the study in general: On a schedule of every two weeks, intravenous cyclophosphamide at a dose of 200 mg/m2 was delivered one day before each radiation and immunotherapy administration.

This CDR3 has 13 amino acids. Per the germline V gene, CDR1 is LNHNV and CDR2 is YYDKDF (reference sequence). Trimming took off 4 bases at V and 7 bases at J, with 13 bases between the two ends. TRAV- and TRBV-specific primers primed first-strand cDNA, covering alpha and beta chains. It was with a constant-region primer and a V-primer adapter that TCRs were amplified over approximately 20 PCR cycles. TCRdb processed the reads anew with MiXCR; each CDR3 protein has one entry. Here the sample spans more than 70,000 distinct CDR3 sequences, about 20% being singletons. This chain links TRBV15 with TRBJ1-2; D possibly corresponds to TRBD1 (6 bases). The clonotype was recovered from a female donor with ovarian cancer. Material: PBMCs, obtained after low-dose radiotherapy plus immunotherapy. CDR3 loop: CATSNNRVFGYTF. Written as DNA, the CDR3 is TGTGCCACCAGCAATAACAGGGTTTTTGGCTACACCTTC.